This entry lists 14 T cell receptor beta chains sequenced from one sample in a study of T cell responses to AZD1222 COVID-19 vaccine. TCRdb keeps only in-frame clones here, not all; method: immunoSEQ multiplex PCR. In the table there are 45,000 to 50,000 clones, approximately 89% of which are singletons. Sample: peripheral blood, taken 28 days after the second AZD1222 dose. The receptors were gathered from an adult who received the AZD1222 COVID-19 vaccine.

J is TRBJ2-7 and V is TRBV7-2, with D possibly being TRBD1 (6 bases). The ends were cut back, 5 bases at V and 0 bases at J, with 14 bases in the middle. Germline CDR1 reads SGHTA; CDR2 reads FQGNSA. This CDR3 is built from 15 residues. The CDR3 is CASSASGAFSYEQYF. For the CDR3, the DNA is TGTGCCAGCAGCGCCTCAGGGGCCTTCTCCTACGAGCAGTACTTC. The full variable domain, rest sourced from reference TRBV7-2 and TRBJ2-7, is GAGVSQSPSNKVTEKGKDVELRCDPISGHTALYWYRQSLGQGLEFLIYFQGNSAPDKSGLPSDRFSAERTGGSVSTLTIQRTQQEDSAVYLCASSASGAFSYEQYFGPGTRLTVT.

The V gene is TRBV28, the J gene TRBJ1-2, with D tentatively TRBD1 (5 bases). The CDR3 totals 15 residues. The V end was cut by 5 bases, the J end by 4 bases, with 17 bases between. Germline loops: CDR1 MDHEN, CDR2 SYDVKM. As DNA, the CDR3 is TGTGCCAGCAGTACCACCACTCAGGGCTCCTATGGCTACACCTTC. Translated: CASSTTTQGSYGYTF.

The chain recombines TRBV7-9 with TRBJ2-1; D might be TRBD1 (6 bases). Per the germline V gene, CDR1 is SEHNR and CDR2 is FQNEAQ (reference sequence). CDR3 length: 13 amino acids. V lost 5 bases and J 4 bases, leaving 9 bases between the germline ends. DNA of the CDR3: TGTGCCAGCAGCCGGACAGTGTACAATGAGCAGTTCTTC. Translating it yields CASSRTVYNEQFF.

The CDR3 region has the DNA TGTGCCAGCAGTTTTAGTAGTGACAGGGGGTCCGAGCAGTACTTC. This encodes CASSFSSDRGSEQYF. This chain links TRBV28 with TRBJ2-7; 9 positions match TRBD1. The CDR3 consists of 15 residues. V shed 3 bases, J shed 6 bases, and the junction held 9 bases outside the gene matches. Germline CDR1 MDHEN, CDR2 SYDVKM.

This chain links TRBV7-7 with TRBJ2-2; 7 bases agree with TRBD1. Germline V gene sequence: CDR1 SSHAT, CDR2 FNYEAQ (reference sequence). Trimming cost V 1 base and J 1 base; bases outside gene matches: 9. CDR3 length: 18 amino acids. The CDR3 coding sequence is TGTGCCAGCAGCTTAGAGGTTAGGGACAGAGAGAACACCGGGGAGCTGTTTTTT. Its translation: CASSLEVRDRENTGELFF.

J is TRBJ2-6 and V is TRBV6-6; 7 bases match TRBD1. Germline lookup yields CDR1 MNHNY and CDR2 SVGAGI (reference sequence). Trimming removed 6 bases from V and 2 bases from J; junction bases left unmatched: 4. The CDR3 is 15 residues long. CDR3: CASSLQGTGANVLTF. CDR3 DNA sequence: TGTGCCAGCAGCCTACAGGGGACTGGGGCCAACGTCCTGACTTTC.

As for this clone: Sequence at one end of the junction differs from germline and may be a read error. The rearrangement links TRBV7-2 to TRBJ1-2; TRBD1 matches at 7 bases. The CDR3 has 10 residues. The germline gives CDR1 SGHTA, CDR2 FQGNSA. The chain's CDR3 is CASSLLGTDF. The CDR3 DNA reads TGTGCCAGCAGCTTATTGGGGACAGACTTC.

This clone was seen just once. The genes are TRBV5-1 and TRBJ2-5; D might be TRBD2 (5 bases). V was pared by 3 bases and J by 2 bases, with 20 bases between. Germline CDR1 reads SGHRS; CDR2 reads YFSETQ. The CDR3 sequence is 17 residues long. The CDR3: CASSSFRIGDGQETQYF. CDR3 DNA sequence: TGCGCCAGCAGCTCATTCCGAATCGGGGATGGGCAAGAGACCCAGTACTTC.

The chain carries TRBV12-3 or TRBV12-4 and TRBJ1-1; D is unresolved. The germline V and J ends were trimmed by 2 bases and 0 bases, with 4 bases remaining between them. The length of the CDR3 is 13 residues. DNA of the CDR3: TGTGCCAGCAGTTTACTGGTGAACACTGAAGCTTTCTTT. Its translation: CASSLLVNTEAFF.

The CDR3 DNA follows: TGTGCCAGCAGCCAGGGACAGGTCACCGGGGAGCTGTTTTTT. It codes for CASSQGQVTGELFF. This chain links TRBV3-1 (or the pseudogene TRBV3-2) with TRBJ2-2; 8 positions agree with TRBD1. Trimming removed 3 bases from V and 4 bases from J; junction bases left unmatched: 1. The germline V gene has CDR1 LGHDT and CDR2 YNNKEL (reference sequence). This CDR3 has 14 amino acids.

The CDR3 protein is CASSPTDSSGGANVLTF. For the CDR3, the DNA is TGTGCCAGCAGCCCGACAGATTCCTCGGGGGGGGCCAACGTCCTGACTTTC. The rearrangement joins TRBV5-4 to TRBJ2-6; D possibly matches TRBD1 or TRBD2 (5 bases each). The CDR3 covers 17 residues. Trimming removed 4 bases from V and 4 bases from J, with 18 bases in between. CDR1 is SGHNT and CDR2 is YYREEE in the germline V gene (reference sequence). The variable domain in full, completed from reference TRBV5-4 and TRBJ2-6, reads ETGVTQSPTHLIKTRGQQVTLRCSSQSGHNTVSWYQQALGQGPQFIFQYYREEENGRGNFPPRFSGLQFPNYSSELNVNALELDDSALYLCASSPTDSSGGANVLTFGAGSRLTVL.

The rearrangement uses TRBV5-1 and TRBJ2-2, with D uncertain. Germline V CDR1 and CDR2: SGHRS, YFSETQ. This CDR3 region has 12 residues. Trimming removed 0 bases from V and 5 bases from J, with 2 bases in between. The CDR3 DNA follows: TGCGCCAGCAGCTTGGAGACCGGGGAGCTGTTTTTT. It specifies CASSLETGELFF.

The gene calls are TRBV2 and TRBJ2-6; D possibly matches TRBD1 or TRBD2 (6 bases each). Germline CDR1 reads SNHLY; CDR2 reads FYNNEI. V lost 0 bases and J 0 bases, leaving 21 bases between the germline ends. This CDR3 region has 21 residues. The CDR3 coding sequence is TGTGCCAGCAGTGAAGCTCTCGGGGGCATCTCGTTCGGCTCTGGGGCCAACGTCCTGACTTTC. This encodes CASSEALGGISFGSGANVLTF. The full variable domain, with the rest looked up from reference TRBV2 and TRBJ2-6, is EPEVTQTPSHQVTQMGQEVILRCVPISNHLYFYWYRQILGQKVEFLVSFYNNEISEKSEIFDDQFSVERPDGSNFTLKIRSTKLEDSAMYFCASSEALGGISFGSGANVLTFGAGSRLTVL.

V gene TRBV28 combines with J gene TRBJ1-2; D not resolved. This CDR3 region has 15 residues. CDR1 and CDR2 (germline): MDHEN, SYDVKM. V lost 5 bases to trimming and J lost 1 base, with 14 bases between them. The CDR3 nucleotides read TGTGCCAGCAGTCCACTCCTCGGGGTTAACTATGGCTACACCTTC. It translates to CASSPLLGVNYGYTF.